The TCR beta chain described here comes from a study of PD-L1 blockade in urothelial cancer. The repertoire was sequenced with immunoSEQ multiplex PCR; TCRdb's copy has only in-frame clones and lacks some. This table has fewer than 100,000 clones, around four fifths appearing once. This CDR3 has 14 amino acids. The V and J ends lost 5 bases and 4 bases respectively, with 13 bases between them. CDR1 LNHDA and CDR2 SQIVND come from the germline V gene (reference sequence). Time point described: pretreatment peripheral blood. The V call is TRBV19, the J call TRBJ2-3, with D maybe TRBD1 (7 bases). The receptor's source is a man in his forties or fifties with urothelial cancer. The specimen was PBMCs, collected around atezolizumab (anti-PD-L1) treatment. The CDR3 DNA is TGTGCCAGTAGTCCCCAGGGGGGCGCAGATACGCAGTATTTT. This gives the protein CASSPQGGADTQYF.